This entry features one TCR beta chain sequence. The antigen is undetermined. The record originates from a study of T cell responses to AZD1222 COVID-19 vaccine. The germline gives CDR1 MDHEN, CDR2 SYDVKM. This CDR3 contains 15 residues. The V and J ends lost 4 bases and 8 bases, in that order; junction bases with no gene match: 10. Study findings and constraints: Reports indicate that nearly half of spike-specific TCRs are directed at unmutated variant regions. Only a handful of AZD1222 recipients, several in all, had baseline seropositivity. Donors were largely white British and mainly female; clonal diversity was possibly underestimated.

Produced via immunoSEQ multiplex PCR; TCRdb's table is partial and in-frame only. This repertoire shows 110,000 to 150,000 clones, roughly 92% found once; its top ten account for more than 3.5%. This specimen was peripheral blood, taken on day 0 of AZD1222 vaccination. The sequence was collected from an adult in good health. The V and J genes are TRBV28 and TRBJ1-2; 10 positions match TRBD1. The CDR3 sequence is CASSSTGTGEGGYTF. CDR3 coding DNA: TGTGCCAGCAGTTCCACCGGGACAGGGGAGGGCGGCTACACCTTC.